The clone carrying this T cell receptor beta chain was picked up many times. Its antigen is not identified. CDR3 length equals 14 residues. In germline, CDR1 is SGHRS, CDR2 YFSETQ. J lost 5 bases, V lost 4 bases, and 6 bases had no gene match. This sample was taken from a study of human T cells and chemical hapten exposure. The overall study: TCR yields per sample varied mostly from small pooled library volume differences. Study-wide points: Controls had significantly fewer large CDR3 similarity clusters than were formed by expanded TCRs.

Time point meaning: patch test 1, 2 weeks after DPC sensitization. The treatment: therapeutic diphenylcyclopropenone sensitization with weekly scalp DPC. Whole blood that had not been fractionated was the source of extracted total RNA. TCRdb re-called the RACE reads with MiXCR, one entry per CDR3 protein. This sample has 95,000 to 100,000 distinct CDR3 sequences, with 9.5% to 15% found just once. This specimen consisted of whole blood, obtained in connection with sensitization to the hapten diphenylcyclopropenone (DPC). The sequence came from a woman aged 40 to 50 with alopecia areata. Some clones in this sample may be carry-over from other donors' samples. The rearrangement joins TRBV5-1 to TRBJ1-5; 7 bases fit TRBD1. In DNA form, the CDR3 reads TGCGCCAGCAGCCCACAGGGGAGGGATCAGCCCCAGCATTTT. It yields the protein CASSPQGRDQPQHF.